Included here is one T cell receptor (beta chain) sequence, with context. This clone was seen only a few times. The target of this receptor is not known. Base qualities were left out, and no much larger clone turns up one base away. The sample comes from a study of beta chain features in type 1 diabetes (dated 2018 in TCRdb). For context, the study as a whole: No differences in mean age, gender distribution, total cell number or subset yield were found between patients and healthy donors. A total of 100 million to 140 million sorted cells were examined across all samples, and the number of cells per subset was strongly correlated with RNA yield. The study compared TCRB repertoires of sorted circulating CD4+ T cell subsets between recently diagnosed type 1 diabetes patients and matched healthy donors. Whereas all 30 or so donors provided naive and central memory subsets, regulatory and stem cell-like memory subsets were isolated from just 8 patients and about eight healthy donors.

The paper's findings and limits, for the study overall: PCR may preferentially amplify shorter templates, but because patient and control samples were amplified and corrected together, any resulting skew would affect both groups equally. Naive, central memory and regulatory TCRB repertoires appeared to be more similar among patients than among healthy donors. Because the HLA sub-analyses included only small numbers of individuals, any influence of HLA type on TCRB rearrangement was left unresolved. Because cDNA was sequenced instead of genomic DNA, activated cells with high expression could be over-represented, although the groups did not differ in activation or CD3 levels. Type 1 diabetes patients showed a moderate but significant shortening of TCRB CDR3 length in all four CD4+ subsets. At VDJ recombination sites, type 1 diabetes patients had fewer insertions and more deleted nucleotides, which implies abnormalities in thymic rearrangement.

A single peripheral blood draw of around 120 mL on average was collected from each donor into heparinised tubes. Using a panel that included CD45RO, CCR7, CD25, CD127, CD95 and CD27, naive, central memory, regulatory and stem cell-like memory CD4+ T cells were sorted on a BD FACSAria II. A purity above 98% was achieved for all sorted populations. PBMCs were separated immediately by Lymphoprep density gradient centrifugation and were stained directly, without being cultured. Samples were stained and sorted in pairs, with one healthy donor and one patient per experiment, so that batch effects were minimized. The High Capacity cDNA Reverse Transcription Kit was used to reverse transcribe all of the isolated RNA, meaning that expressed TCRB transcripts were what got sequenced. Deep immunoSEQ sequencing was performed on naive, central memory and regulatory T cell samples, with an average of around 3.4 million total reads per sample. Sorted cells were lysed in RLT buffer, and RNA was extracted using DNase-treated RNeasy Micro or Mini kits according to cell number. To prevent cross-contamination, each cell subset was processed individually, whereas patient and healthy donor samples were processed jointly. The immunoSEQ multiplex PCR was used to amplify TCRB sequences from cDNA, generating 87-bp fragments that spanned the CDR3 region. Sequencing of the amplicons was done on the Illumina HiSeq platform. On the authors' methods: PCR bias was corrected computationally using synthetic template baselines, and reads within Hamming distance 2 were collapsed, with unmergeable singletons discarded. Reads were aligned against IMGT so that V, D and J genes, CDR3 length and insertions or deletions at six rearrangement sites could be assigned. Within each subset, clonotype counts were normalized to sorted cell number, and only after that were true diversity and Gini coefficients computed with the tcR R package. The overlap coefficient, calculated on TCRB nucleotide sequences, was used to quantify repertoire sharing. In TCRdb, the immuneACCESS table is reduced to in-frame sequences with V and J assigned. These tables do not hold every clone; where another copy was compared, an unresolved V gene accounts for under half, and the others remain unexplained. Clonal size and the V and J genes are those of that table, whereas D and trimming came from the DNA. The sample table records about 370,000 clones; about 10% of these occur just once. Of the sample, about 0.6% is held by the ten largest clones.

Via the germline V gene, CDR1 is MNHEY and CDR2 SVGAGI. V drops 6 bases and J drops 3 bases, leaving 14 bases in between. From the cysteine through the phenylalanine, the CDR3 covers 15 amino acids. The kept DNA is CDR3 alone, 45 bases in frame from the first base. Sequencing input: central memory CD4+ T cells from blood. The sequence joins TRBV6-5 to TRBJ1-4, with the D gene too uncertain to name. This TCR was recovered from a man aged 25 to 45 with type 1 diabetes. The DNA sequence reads TGTGCCAGCAGCCCCGTGGGAATCCCTAATGAAAAACTGTTTTTT. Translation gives CASSPVGIPNEKLFF.